A selection of T cell receptor beta chains follows, all from one sample in a study of early T cells in non-severe SARS-CoV-2 infection. A single record per CDR3 protein comes from TCRdb applying MiXCR to the 5' RACE reads. The repertoire holds about 68,000 distinct CDR3 sequences, with roughly an eighth as singletons. What was sequenced was whole blood. The receptors here all came from an adult who was a healthcare worker with PCR-confirmed SARS-CoV-2 infection or an uninfected control (not recorded which). Each CDR3 is given with its conserved first and last residue. A D gene is named only where the DNA matches it firmly. Only some rows state a clone size, as once, few, many or a class for expanded clones.

.,TRBV18,TRBJ1-6,.,TGTGCCAGCTCACCCCAGAGCTCCTATAATTCACCCCTCCACTTT,CASSPQSSYNSPLHF
TRBD1,TRBV30,TRBJ1-1,few,TGTGCCTGGAGTGTACATGGGACAGGGAACACTGAAGCTTTCTTT,CAWSVHGTGNTEAFF
TRBD1,TRBV5-1,TRBJ1-6,.,TGCGCCAGCGGGACAGCCGAGAATTCACCCCTCCACTTT,CASGTAENSPLHF
.,TRBV6-6,TRBJ1-3,few,TGTGCCAGCCAACAGGGATTCTCTGGAAACACCATATATTTT,CASQQGFSGNTIYF
TRBD2,TRBV11-2,TRBJ2-3,few,TGTGCCAGCAGCCACGGACTAGCGGGGGTCGATACGCAGTATTTT,CASSHGLAGVDTQYF
TRBD1,TRBV9,TRBJ2-1,few,TGTGCCAGCAGCCCCCGGACAGGCTTCTACAATGAGCAGTTCTTC,CASSPRTGFYNEQFF
.,TRBV29-1,TRBJ2-3,.,TGCAGCGTGGGACTGGGCACAGATACGCAGTATTTT,CSVGLGTDTQYF
.,TRBV11-3,TRBJ2-6,few,TGTGCCAGCAGCTTATCCCCGGGGCAAAGCTCTGGGGCCAACGTCCTGACTTTC,CASSLSPGQSSGANVLTF
TRBD1,TRBV9,TRBJ2-1,.,TGTGCCAGCAGCGTAGATTCCGGGACAGGGCTTCTCCAGTTCTTC,CASSVDSGTGLLQFF
TRBD2,TRBV19,TRBJ2-2,.,TGTGCCACCTCAGGACTAGCGGAGACCGGGGAGCTGTTTTTT,CATSGLAETGELFF
TRBD1,TRBV30,TRBJ2-2,.,TGTGCCTGGCAAAAGGGACAGGGTAACACCGGGGAGCTGTTTTTT,CAWQKGQGNTGELFF
.,TRBV6-5,TRBJ1-2,.,TGTGCCAGCAGAAGGACAGCCCTTACTGGCTACACCTTC,CASRRTALTGYTF
.,TRBV3-1,TRBJ1-1,.,TGTGCCAGCAGCCCGTCCGCAGCCCCTCTCGCTGAAGCTTTCTTT,CASSPSAAPLAEAFF
.,TRBV7-2,TRBJ2-1,.,TGTGCCAGCAGCTTTGAAGAGCAGTTCTTC,CASSFEEQFF
.,TRBV7-2,TRBJ1-1,.,TGTGCCAGCAGCTTATTAATCGGATCTGAAGCTTTCTTT,CASSLLIGSEAFF
.,TRBV5-1,TRBJ2-7,few,TGCGCCAGTAAGCTTCTACCCGTTTCCGAGCAGTACTTC,CASKLLPVSEQYF
TRBD2,TRBV5-6,TRBJ2-5,.,TGTGCCAGCAGCTCTCGACTAGCGGGAGAGACCCAGTACTTC,CASSSRLAGETQYF
.,TRBV5-1,TRBJ2-7,.,TGCGCCAGCAGCTCCCAGGGGCCCCTCTACGAGCAGTACTTC,CASSSQGPLYEQYF
.,TRBV29-1,TRBJ2-7,few,TGCAGCGTCGGAACCATCTACGAGCAGTACTTC,CSVGTIYEQYF
TRBD1,TRBV5-1,TRBJ2-3,.,TGCGCCAGCAGCTCAGGGGGCAGAGGAGATACGCAGTATTTT,CASSSGGRGDTQYF
.,TRBV6-1,TRBJ1-4,many,TGTGCCAGCACCTCCACGAAAGAAAAACTGTTTTTT,CASTSTKEKLFF
.,TRBV29-1,TRBJ2-2,.,TGCAGCGTTCGACCTCACCCCGGGGAGCTGTTTTTT,CSVRPHPGELFF
.,TRBV29-1,TRBJ1-2,.,TGCAGCGTTGATGAAGGCGGCTACACCTTC,CSVDEGGYTF
.,TRBV4-2,TRBJ2-7,many,TGTGCCAGCAGCCAAGTTTTTCGGGGCCGCTCCTACGAGCAGTACTTC,CASSQVFRGRSYEQYF
.,TRBV5-6,TRBJ1-4,.,TGTGCCAGCAGCTTGACAGTGACGACTAATGAAAAACTGTTTTTT,CASSLTVTTNEKLFF
TRBD2,TRBV11-2,TRBJ2-7,many,TGTGCCAGCAGCTTCCTGACGACGGGGGGGTACGAGCAGTACTTC,CASSFLTTGGYEQYF
.,TRBV4-1,TRBJ2-2,.,TGCGCCAGCAGCCAGACAGGTGGAACCGGGGAGCTGTTTTTT,CASSQTGGTGELFF
TRBD2,TRBV5-4,TRBJ2-5,many,TGTGCCAGCAGCGGGACTAGCGGGGGGCGTCAAGAGACCCAGTACTTC,CASSGTSGGRQETQYF
.,TRBV7-9,TRBJ2-7,.,TGTGCCAGCAGCTCCACGCGGACAGCCCGATCCTACGAGCAGTACTTC,CASSSTRTARSYEQYF
.,TRBV10-1,TRBJ1-2,many,TGCGCCAGCAGTTTCGGCAGCAGGCGGTCAGGGTATGGCTACACCTTC,CASSFGSRRSGYGYTF
TRBD1,TRBV6-2/TRBV6-3,TRBJ2-4,.,TGTGCCAGCAGTTCCCCAAGAGGGACAGTCCGTCACAAAAACATTCAGTACTTC,CASSSPRGTVRHKNIQYF
TRBD2,TRBV5-1,TRBJ2-7,few,TGCGCCAGCAGCTCGGGGGCTAGCGGGGGATACGAGCAGTACTTC,CASSSGASGGYEQYF
.,TRBV9,TRBJ2-3,.,TGTGCCAGCAGCGTAGGGGCAAACACAGATACGCAGTATTTT,CASSVGANTDTQYF
TRBD2,TRBV7-2,TRBJ2-1,.,TGTGCCAGCAGCTTAGGGTCAGCGGGGGTATACTATCAGTTCTTC,CASSLGSAGVYYQFF
TRBD1,TRBV20-1,TRBJ1-6,many,TGCAGTGCTCGAGAGGGGGCTCCTAATTCACCCCTCCACTTT,CSAREGAPNSPLHF
.,TRBV5-1,TRBJ2-7,many,TGCGCCAGCAGCTTGGATGGCAGAAGTTACGAGCAGTACTTC,CASSLDGRSYEQYF
.,TRBV12-3/TRBV12-4,TRBJ2-7,.,TGTGCCAGCAGTTTAATTCGGGGCGGGGAGCAGTACTTC,CASSLIRGGEQYF
.,TRBV24-1,TRBJ2-2,.,TGTGCCACCAGTGCCGAGGACGGCACGAACACCGGGGAGCTGTTTTTT,CATSAEDGTNTGELFF
.,TRBV7-9,TRBJ1-2,.,TGTGCCAGCAGCTTAGCGGACTTTGGCTACACCTTC,CASSLADFGYTF
TRBD1,TRBV7-2,TRBJ1-2,.,TGTGCCAGCAGCCCTCACATGACAGGGGGCTGGGGCTACACCTTC,CASSPHMTGGWGYTF
TRBD2,TRBV4-2,TRBJ2-3,.,TGTGCCAGCAGCCAAGAAAGAGCGGGGGGGACAGATACGCAGTATTTT,CASSQERAGGTDTQYF
.,TRBV20-1,TRBJ1-1,.,TGCAGTGCTAGAGGGGGGAACGCTGAAGCTTTCTTT,CSARGGNAEAFF
.,TRBV3-1,TRBJ2-2,few,TGTGCCAGCAGCCATTATGGGACACAAACCGGGGAGCTGTTTTTT,CASSHYGTQTGELFF
.,TRBV7-9,TRBJ2-4,.,TGTGCCAGCAGCTACAGGGAGTTAAAAGACATTCAGTACTTC,CASSYRELKDIQYF
.,TRBV12-3/TRBV12-4,TRBJ1-1,many,TGTGCCAGCAGTTTATCGGATGCAAGTTCAGCTTTCTTT,CASSLSDASSAFF
.,TRBV25-1,TRBJ2-2,.,TGTGCCAGCCGAAGAGGGACCCCCTCTAACACCGGGGAGCTGTTTTTT,CASRRGTPSNTGELFF
.,TRBV9,TRBJ2-5,.,TGTGCCAGCACCCCCCATGGGGGCGAGAGGGAGACCCAGTACTTC,CASTPHGGERETQYF
.,TRBV21-1,TRBJ2-5,many,TGTGCCAGCAGCAAACCCCGTGCTAAAGAGACCCAGTACTTC,CASSKPRAKETQYF
.,TRBV2,TRBJ2-1,many,TGTGCCAGCAGTGCCCCTCCCAGTGGGGGGGGGCTCACGAACAATGAGCAGTTCTTC,CASSAPPSGGGLTNNEQFF
TRBD1,TRBV9,TRBJ1-1,many,TGTGCCAGCAGCATCCGGACAGGCACTGAAGCTTTCTTT,CASSIRTGTEAFF
.,TRBV5-1,TRBJ1-1,.,TGCGCCAGCACTCCCCCGGGGGGCGTGAACACTGAAGCTTTCTTT,CASTPPGGVNTEAFF
TRBD1,TRBV14,TRBJ2-5,many,TGTGCCAGCAGCCCGGGACAGGGATCTTATGTGGAGACCCAGTACTTC,CASSPGQGSYVETQYF